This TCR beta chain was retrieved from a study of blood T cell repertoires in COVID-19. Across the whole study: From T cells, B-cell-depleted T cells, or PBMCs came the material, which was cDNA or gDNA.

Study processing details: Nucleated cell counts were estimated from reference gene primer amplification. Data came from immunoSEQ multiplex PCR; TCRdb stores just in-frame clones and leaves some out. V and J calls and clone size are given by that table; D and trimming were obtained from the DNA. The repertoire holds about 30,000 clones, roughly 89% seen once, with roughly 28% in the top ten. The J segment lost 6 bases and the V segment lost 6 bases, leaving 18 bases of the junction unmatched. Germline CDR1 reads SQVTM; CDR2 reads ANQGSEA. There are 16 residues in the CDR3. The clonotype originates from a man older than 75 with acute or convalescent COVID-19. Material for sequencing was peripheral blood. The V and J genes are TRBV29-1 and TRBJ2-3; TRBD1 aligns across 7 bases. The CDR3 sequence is CSVSAVTGSSLDTQYF. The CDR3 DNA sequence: TGCAGCGTCAGCGCTGTGACAGGGTCTTCACTGGATACGCAGTATTTT.